The 12 T cell receptor beta chains below were found in one sample sequenced in a study of blood T cell repertoires in COVID-19. The protocol was immunoSEQ multiplex PCR, while the TCRdb copy is restricted to in-frame clones and leaves out a portion. Among fewer than 250,000 clones listed, roughly 83% were seen once. The source material was peripheral blood. Receptor source: a woman in her forties or fifties with acute or convalescent COVID-19.

The rearrangement links TRBV2 to TRBJ1-6; no definite D call. The CDR3 spans 15 residues. Germline CDR1 and CDR2: SNHLY and FYNNEI. The V and J ends lost 6 bases and 9 bases respectively, with 18 bases between them. The CDR3 sequence is CASRRYTTDGSPLHF. In DNA form, the CDR3 reads TGTGCCAGCAGGCGCTACACTACCGATGGTTCACCCCTCCACTTT.

This clone has just a few counts. In DNA form, the CDR3 reads TGTGCCAGCAGTGAAGCCGAGTTAGAAGCTTTCTTT. Residues: CASSEAELEAFF. The chain links TRBV6-1 to TRBJ1-1; D remains unclear. The CDR3 is made up of 12 amino acids. Trimming cost V 0 bases and J 8 bases, with 7 bases left between them. The germline gives CDR1 MNHNS, CDR2 SASEGT.

This clone has a handful of counts. The rearrangement joins TRBV5-6 to TRBJ1-1; D gene unclear. V lost 0 bases and J 4 bases, leaving 7 bases between the germline ends. The CDR3 runs to 13 residues. Germline CDR1 is SGHDT and CDR2 is YYEEEE. As DNA, the CDR3 is TGTGCCAGCAGCTTGGGCGGGCCCACTGAAGCTTTCTTT. It specifies CASSLGGPTEAFF.

This clone was observed a single time. The chain recombines TRBV28 with TRBJ1-4; D ambiguous. Trimming pared 3 bases from V and 8 bases from J, leaving 13 bases between. The CDR3 consists of 14 residues. Per the germline V gene, CDR1 is MDHEN and CDR2 is SYDVKM. The CDR3 spells CASSFSGVGEKLFF. CDR3 in DNA: TGTGCCAGCAGTTTTTCCGGGGTCGGCGAAAAACTGTTTTTT. Based on the CDR3 plus reference TRBV28 and TRBJ1-4, the full variable domain is DVKVTQSSRYLVKRTGEKVFLECVQDMDHENMFWYRQDPGLGLRLIYFSYDVKMKEKGDIPEGYSVSREKKERFSLILESASTNQTSMYLCASSFSGVGEKLFFGSGTQLSVL.

CDR3 protein: CAWSVSGIAEKLFF. Written as DNA, the CDR3 is TGTGCCTGGAGTGTATCGGGGATCGCTGAAAAACTGTTTTTT. The chain uses TRBV30 and TRBJ1-4; D is uncertain. The V gene lost 0 bases and the J gene lost 7 bases, with 12 bases spanning the gap. Germline CDR1 reads GTSNPN; CDR2 reads SVGIG (reference sequence). The CDR3 extends over 14 amino acids.

This clone was counted a few times. The CDR3 DNA follows: TGTGCCAGCAGCTTATTTCCAGGGGCTGAAGCTTTCTTT. Translated, it gives CASSLFPGAEAFF. The chain couples TRBV14 to TRBJ1-1, with D possibly TRBD1 on 6 matching bases. Germline values: CDR1 SGHDN, CDR2 FVKESK. V was trimmed by 5 bases and J by 6 bases, leaving 13 bases between them. The CDR3 loop spans 13 amino acids.

This clone was recorded only once. The V and J genes are TRBV29-1 and TRBJ2-7; the D gene is possibly TRBD1 (6 bases). The CDR3 consists of 12 residues. CDR1 is SQVTM and CDR2 is ANQGSEA in the germline V gene. The V gene lost 1 base and the J gene lost 2 bases, with 6 bases spanning the gap. The CDR3 is CSVEGQAYEQYF. CDR3 sequence (DNA): TGCAGCGTTGAAGGACAGGCCTACGAGCAGTACTTC.

The gene calls are TRBV11-2 and TRBJ2-3; a possible D gene is TRBD1 (5 bases). V gave up 0 bases and J gave up 9 bases, with 10 bases separating them. This CDR3 region has 13 residues. Germline CDR1 reads SGHAT; CDR2 reads FQNNGV. CDR3 residues: CASSLDQGQTQYF. The CDR3 bases are TGTGCCAGCAGCTTAGATCAGGGTCAAACGCAGTATTTT.

The rearrangement uses TRBV4-1 and TRBJ1-2; D is possibly TRBD1 (5 bases). Trimming cost V 0 bases and J 4 bases, with 12 bases left between them. This CDR3 comprises 15 residues. Germline lookup yields CDR1 MGHRA and CDR2 YSYEKL. CDR3 in amino acids: CASSQEGEGSYGYTF. As DNA, the CDR3 is TGCGCCAGCAGCCAAGAAGGGGAGGGAAGCTATGGCTACACCTTC.

This clone was counted a few times. V and J are TRBV5-1 and TRBJ1-2; D remains ambiguous. V lost 0 bases and J 5 bases, leaving 14 bases between the germline ends. Germline V CDR1 and CDR2: SGHRS, YFSETQ. CDR3 length equals 15 residues. In DNA form, the CDR3 reads TGCGCCAGCAGCTTGGAGGCAGGTACTCAATATGGCTACACCTTC. Translated: CASSLEAGTQYGYTF.

V is TRBV19 and J is TRBJ1-3, with 8 bases matching TRBD1. The CDR3 is 16 amino acids. The V gene's germline CDR1 is LNHDA and CDR2 SQIVND (reference sequence). V shed 5 bases and J 6 bases; nucleotides not matched to a gene: 12. Here the CDR3 reads CASSPWATGGENTIYF. DNA for the CDR3: TGTGCCAGTAGTCCATGGGCCACAGGGGGAGAAAACACCATATATTTT.

The chain couples TRBV28 to TRBJ1-2; possible D gene TRBD1, 5 bases. CDR1 is MDHEN and CDR2 is SYDVKM in the germline V gene. This CDR3 is 14 amino acids long. The V end lost 2 bases, the J end lost 5 bases, and 12 bases lay between the germline ends. In DNA form, the CDR3 reads TGTGCCAGCAGTTTAAGTCAGGGAATTTATGGCTACACCTTC. This translates into CASSLSQGIYGYTF.